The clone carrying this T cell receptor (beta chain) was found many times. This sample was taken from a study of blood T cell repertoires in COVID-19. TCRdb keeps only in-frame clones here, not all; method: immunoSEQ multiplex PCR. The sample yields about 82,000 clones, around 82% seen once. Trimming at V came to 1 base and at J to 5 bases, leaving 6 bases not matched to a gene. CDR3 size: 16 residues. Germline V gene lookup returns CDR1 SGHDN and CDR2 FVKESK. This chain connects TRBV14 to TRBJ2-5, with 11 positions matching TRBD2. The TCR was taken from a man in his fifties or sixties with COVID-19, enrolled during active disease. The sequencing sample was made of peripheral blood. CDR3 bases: TGTGCCAGCAGCCAAGTAGCGGGAGGGCCCTGGGAGACCCAGTACTTC. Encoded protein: CASSQVAGGPWETQYF. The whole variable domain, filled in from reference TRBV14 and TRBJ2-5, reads EAGVTQFPSHSVIEKGQTVTLRCDPISGHDNLYWYRRVMGKEIKFLLHFVKESKQDESGMPNNRFLAERTGGTYSTLKVQPAELEDSGVYFCASSQVAGGPWETQYFGPGTRLLVL.